This T cell receptor (beta chain) derives from a study of T cell repertoires in cytomegalovirus infection. Turning to the study itself: Both recently identified HLA-C-restricted and well-studied HLA-B-restricted CMV epitopes were used in the study. The public TCR beta signatures pointed to both CMV infection and matching HLA type. Study-level findings and limits: CMV-specific TCR beta clonotypes restricted by HLA-C dominated the ex vivo response.

There are 13 residues in the CDR3. The V gene lost 1 base and the J gene lost 4 bases, with 8 bases spanning the gap. The germline V gene has CDR1 SSHAT and CDR2 FNYEAQ (reference sequence). TCRdb redid the calling of the reads with MiXCR, one entry per CDR3 protein. The data show roughly 340,000 distinct CDR3 sequences, around 29% seen once. As concerns this clonotype: As yet, its antigen is unknown.

The sequence was collected from a human donor in good health (CMV status not recorded). Some clones in this sample may be carry-over from other donors' samples. Source: cultured PBMCs, taken from culture after CMV antigen stimulation. The chain is built from TRBV7-7 and TRBJ2-7; unclear D gene. The CDR3: CASSLGPQYEQYF. Written as DNA, the CDR3 is TGTGCCAGCAGCTTAGGACCGCAATACGAGCAGTACTTC. Full variable domain (missing parts from reference TRBV7-7 and TRBJ2-7): GAGVSQSPRYKVTKRGQDVTLRCDPISSHATLYWYQQALGQGPEFLTYFNYEAQPDKSGLPSDRFSAERPEGSISTLTIQRTEQRDSAMYRCASSLGPQYEQYFGPGTRLTVT.